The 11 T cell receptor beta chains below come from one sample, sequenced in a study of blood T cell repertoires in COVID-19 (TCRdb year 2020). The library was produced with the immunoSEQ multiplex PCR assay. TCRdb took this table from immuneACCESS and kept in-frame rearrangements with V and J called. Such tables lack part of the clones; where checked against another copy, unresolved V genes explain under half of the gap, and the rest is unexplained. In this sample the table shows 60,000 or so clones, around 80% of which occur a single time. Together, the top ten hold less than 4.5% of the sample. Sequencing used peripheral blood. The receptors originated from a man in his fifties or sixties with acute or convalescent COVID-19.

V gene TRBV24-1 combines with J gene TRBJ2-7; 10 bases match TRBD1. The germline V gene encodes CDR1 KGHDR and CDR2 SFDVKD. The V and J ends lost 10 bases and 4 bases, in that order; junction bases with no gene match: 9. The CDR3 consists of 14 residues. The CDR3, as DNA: TGTGCCACTTCCCGGGGACAGGGGTTATACGAGCAGTACTTC. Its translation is CATSRGQGLYEQYF.

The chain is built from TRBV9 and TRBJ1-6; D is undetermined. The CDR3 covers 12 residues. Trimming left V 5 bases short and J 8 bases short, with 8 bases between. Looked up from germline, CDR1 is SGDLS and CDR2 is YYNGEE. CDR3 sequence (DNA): TGTGCCAGCAGAGGACTCGATTCACCCCTCCACTTT. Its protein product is CASRGLDSPLHF.

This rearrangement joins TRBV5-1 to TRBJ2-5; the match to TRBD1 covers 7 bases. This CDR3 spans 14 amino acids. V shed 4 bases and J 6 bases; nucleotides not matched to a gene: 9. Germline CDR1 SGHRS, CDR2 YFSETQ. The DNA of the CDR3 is TGCGCCAGCAGCACAGGGGACCCTAAACAGACCCAGTACTTC. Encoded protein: CASSTGDPKQTQYF.

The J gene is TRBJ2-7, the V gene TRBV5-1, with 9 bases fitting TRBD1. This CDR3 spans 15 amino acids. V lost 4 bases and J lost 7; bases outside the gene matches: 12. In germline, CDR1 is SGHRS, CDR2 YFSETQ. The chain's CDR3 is CASSRPPPTGGEQYF. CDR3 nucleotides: TGCGCCAGCAGCCGCCCACCACCGACAGGGGGAGAGCAGTACTTC.

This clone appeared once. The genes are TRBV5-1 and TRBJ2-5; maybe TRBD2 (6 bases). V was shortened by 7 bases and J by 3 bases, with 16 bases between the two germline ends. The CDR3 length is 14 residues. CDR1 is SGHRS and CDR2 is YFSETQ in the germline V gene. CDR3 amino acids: CASRPGTAEETQYF. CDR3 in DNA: TGCGCCAGCCGACCGGGGACTGCCGAAGAGACCCAGTACTTC.

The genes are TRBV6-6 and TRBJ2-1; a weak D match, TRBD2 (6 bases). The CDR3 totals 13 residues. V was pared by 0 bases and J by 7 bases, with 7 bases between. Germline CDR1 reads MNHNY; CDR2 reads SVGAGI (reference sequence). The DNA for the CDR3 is TGTGCCAGCAGTTACTCGGAGGGAAATGAGCAGTTCTTC. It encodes CASSYSEGNEQFF.

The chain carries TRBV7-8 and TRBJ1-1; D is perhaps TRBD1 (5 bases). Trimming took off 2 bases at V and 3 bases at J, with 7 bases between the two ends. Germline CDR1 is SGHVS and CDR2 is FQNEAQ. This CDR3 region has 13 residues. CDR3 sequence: CASSLTGDTEAFF. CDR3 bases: TGTGCCAGCAGCTTAACGGGGGACACTGAAGCTTTCTTT.

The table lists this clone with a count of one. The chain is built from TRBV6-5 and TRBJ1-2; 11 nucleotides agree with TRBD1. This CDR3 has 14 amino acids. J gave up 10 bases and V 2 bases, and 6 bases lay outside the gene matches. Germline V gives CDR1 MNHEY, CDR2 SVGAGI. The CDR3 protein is CASSYLGTGGTYTF. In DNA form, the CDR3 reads TGTGCCAGCAGTTACCTCGGGACAGGGGGGACCTACACCTTC.

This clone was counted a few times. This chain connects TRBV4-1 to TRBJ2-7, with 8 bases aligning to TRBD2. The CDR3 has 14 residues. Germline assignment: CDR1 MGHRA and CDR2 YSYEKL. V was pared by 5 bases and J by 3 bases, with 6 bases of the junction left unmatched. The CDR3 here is CASSWSGGGYEQYF. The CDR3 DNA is TGCGCCAGCAGCTGGAGCGGGGGCGGCTACGAGCAGTACTTC.

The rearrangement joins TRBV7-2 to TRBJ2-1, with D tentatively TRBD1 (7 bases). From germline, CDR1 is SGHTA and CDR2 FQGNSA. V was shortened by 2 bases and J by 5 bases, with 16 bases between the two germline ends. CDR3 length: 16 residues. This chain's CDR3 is CASSLRGQGGNNEQFF. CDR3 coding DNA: TGTGCCAGCAGCTTAAGAGGGCAGGGGGGCAACAATGAGCAGTTCTTC.

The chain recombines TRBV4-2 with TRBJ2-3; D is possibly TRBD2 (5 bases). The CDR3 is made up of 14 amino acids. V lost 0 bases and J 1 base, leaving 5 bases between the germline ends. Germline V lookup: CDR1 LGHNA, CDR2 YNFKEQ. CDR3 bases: TGTGCCAGCAGCCAAGACGGGGGCACAGATACGCAGTATTTT. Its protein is CASSQDGGTDTQYF.